These 27 T cell receptor beta chains were sequenced from one sample in a study of OX40 agonist ivuxolimab in advanced cancers. The assay was immunoSEQ multiplex PCR, and TCRdb's table has in-frame clones only and misses some. Of more than 45,000 clones listed, more than 70% are singletons. The sequencing used CD4+ or CD8+ T cells sorted from blood, collected in a trial of the OX40 agonist ivuxolimab. These receptor sequences come from an adult with an advanced solid tumor such as melanoma, head and neck, liver or kidney cancer.

V is TRBV4-3 and J is TRBJ2-1; 14 nucleotides line up with TRBD2. Trimming cost V 3 bases and J 2 bases; bases outside gene matches: 12. CDR1 is LGHNA and CDR2 is YSLEER in the germline V gene. CDR3 length: 20 amino acids. CDR3: CASSHLPGLAGVIPYNEQFF. DNA of the CDR3: TGCGCCAGCAGCCACCTCCCGGGACTAGCGGGAGTAATCCCCTACAATGAGCAGTTCTTC.

This chain connects TRBV5-6 to TRBJ2-7, with 8 bases identical to TRBD1. This CDR3 comprises 16 residues. The J segment lost 4 bases and the V segment lost 3 bases, leaving 12 bases of the junction unmatched. Germline assignment: CDR1 SGHDT and CDR2 YYEEEE. The CDR3 DNA sequence: TGTGCCAGCAGCTCTGACCGGGACAGGCGGAGGTACGAGCAGTACTTC. It specifies CASSSDRDRRRYEQYF.

The chain uses TRBV28 and TRBJ2-5; no definite D call. The CDR3 sequence is 12 residues long. Trimming cost V 8 bases and J 2 bases, with 9 bases left between them. Germline V gene data show CDR1 as MDHEN and CDR2 as SYDVKM. The CDR3, as DNA: TGTGCCAGCCACGGCACGCAAGAGACCCAGTACTTC. The encoded protein is CASHGTQETQYF.

The rearrangement uses TRBV28 and TRBJ1-1; 12 bases line up with TRBD1. The CDR3 runs to 17 residues. J gave up 3 bases and V 3 bases, and 8 bases lay outside the gene matches. Per germline, CDR1 MDHEN and CDR2 SYDVKM. CDR3 loop: CASSLIGTGGAYTEAFF. The CDR3 DNA reads as TGTGCCAGCAGTTTGATCGGGACAGGGGGCGCGTACACTGAAGCTTTCTTT. The variable domain in full, completed from reference TRBV28 and TRBJ1-1, reads DVKVTQSSRYLVKRTGEKVFLECVQDMDHENMFWYRQDPGLGLRLIYFSYDVKMKEKGDIPEGYSVSREKKERFSLILESASTNQTSMYLCASSLIGTGGAYTEAFFGQGTRLTVV.

This sequence joins TRBV15 and TRBJ2-1, with D unclear. Trimming stripped 0 bases from V and 7 bases from J, with 16 bases between. This CDR3 spans 16 amino acids. In germline, CDR1 is LNHNV, CDR2 YYDKDF (reference sequence). The CDR3 reads CATSRDFVRSRNEQFF. CDR3 in DNA: TGTGCCACCAGCAGAGACTTTGTGCGGTCTAGGAATGAGCAGTTCTTC.

The chain combines TRBV7-2 with TRBJ2-2; no firm D call. In germline, CDR1 is SGHTA, CDR2 FQGNSA. The CDR3 consists of 13 residues. The V end lost 3 bases, the J end lost 0 bases, and 2 bases lay between the germline ends. CDR3 coding DNA: TGTGCCAGCAGCTTCACGAACACCGGGGAGCTGTTTTTT. Translating it yields CASSFTNTGELFF.

The V gene is TRBV9, the J gene TRBJ2-3; 10 positions match TRBD2. This CDR3 spans 19 amino acids. Germline CDR1 and CDR2: SGDLS and YYNGEE. With 2 bases clipped from V and 4 bases from J, the junction kept 16 bases outside the gene matches. The CDR3 region has the DNA TGTGCCAGCAGCGTGGCTAGCGGGAGTACCCCTTTCGTAGCAGATACGCAGTATTTT. Translated, it gives CASSVASGSTPFVADTQYF.

V gene TRBV14 combines with J gene TRBJ2-5, with D perhaps TRBD2 (6 bases). The germline V and J ends were trimmed by 4 bases and 4 bases, with 16 bases remaining between them. Germline loops: CDR1 SGHDN, CDR2 FVKESK. This CDR3 region has 15 residues. The CDR3 sequence is CASSPGTERGETQYF. In DNA, the CDR3 is TGTGCCAGCAGCCCAGGGACTGAGAGGGGAGAGACCCAGTACTTC.

The chain uses TRBV5-1 and TRBJ2-3, with D unclear. The CDR3 has 14 residues. The V gene's germline CDR1 is SGHRS and CDR2 YFSETQ. V lost 0 bases, J lost 2 bases, and 7 bases lay in between. This chain's CDR3 is CASSLDSNTDTQYF. In DNA, the CDR3 is TGCGCCAGCAGCTTGGATTCTAACACAGATACGCAGTATTTT.

This chain connects TRBV21-1 to TRBJ2-5; the D segment call TRBD2 is taken from the table without a DNA check. TRBV21-1 represents a pseudogene. There are 15 residues in the CDR3. CDR3 nucleotide sequence: TGTGCCAGCAGCACCCACGGGGGGGCCCAAGAGACCCAGTACTTC. This encodes CASSTHGGAQETQYF.

J is TRBJ1-4 and V is TRBV18; TRBD1 is a possible D gene (5 bases). The CDR3 sequence is 16 residues long. V was cut by 4 bases and J by 0 bases, with 12 bases left in between. The germline CDR1 and CDR2 sequences are KGHSH and LQKENI. CDR3 nucleotides: TGTGCCAGCTCACAAAGACAGAGCACAACTAATGAAAAACTGTTTTTT. Translated: CASSQRQSTTNEKLFF. Together with reference TRBV18 and TRBJ1-4, the CDR3 gives the full variable domain: NAGVMQNPRHLVRRRGQEARLRCSPMKGHSHVYWYRQLPEEGLKFMVYLQKENIIDESGMPKERFSAEFPKEGPSILRIQQVVRGDSAAYFCASSQRQSTTNEKLFFGSGTQLSVL.

The chain employs TRBV27 and TRBJ2-7; possibly TRBD2 for D (6 bases). The CDR3 runs 15 residues. V was clipped by 2 bases and J by 2 bases, with 13 bases between them. The germline gives CDR1 MNHEY, CDR2 SMNVEV (reference sequence). The CDR3 nucleotides read TGTGCCAGCAGTTTAGGTCGGGGGTACACCTACGAGCAGTACTTC. Its protein is CASSLGRGYTYEQYF.

The chain links TRBV19 to TRBJ2-5, with D perhaps TRBD1 (5 bases). Germline CDR1 is LNHDA and CDR2 is SQIVND (reference sequence). V gave up 2 bases and J gave up 1 base, with 11 bases separating them. This CDR3 contains 15 residues. CDR3 DNA: TGTGCCAGTAGTATAAATGGGGCAGGCCAAGAGACCCAGTACTTC. This gives the protein CASSINGAGQETQYF.

The chain joins TRBV19 to TRBJ2-1; 9 nucleotides line up with TRBD2. Trimming took 3 bases from V and 7 from J; bases not matched to a gene: 10. Germline V gene lookup returns CDR1 LNHDA and CDR2 SQIVND (reference sequence). The CDR3 covers 16 residues. CDR3 nucleotides: TGTGCCAGTAGTATCGGAGGGACTAGCAGGGGGAATGAGCAGTTCTTC. This translates into CASSIGGTSRGNEQFF.

The chain has TRBV18 and TRBJ1-3; perhaps TRBD1 as D (6 bases). The CDR3 is made up of 16 amino acids. From germline, CDR1 is KGHSH and CDR2 LQKENI. V lost 3 bases to trimming and J lost 0 bases, with 12 bases between them. The CDR3 coding sequence is TGTGCCAGCTCACCGTCAGGGGCCGGCTCTGGAAACACCATATATTTT. Its protein product is CASSPSGAGSGNTIYF.

The J gene is TRBJ2-5, the V gene TRBV11-3; a possible D gene is TRBD2 (7 bases). CDR1 and CDR2 from the germline V gene are SGHNT and YENEEA. V shed 7 bases and J shed 4 bases, with 13 bases lying between them. The CDR3 extends over 13 amino acids. CDR3 protein: CASKGGGGETQYF. CDR3 bases: TGTGCCAGCAAGGGAGGGGGGGGAGAGACCCAGTACTTC.

For this clone: Other DNA sequences in the sample encode the same CDR3. The chain carries TRBV5-1 and TRBJ2-7; D is unclear. CDR1 is SGHRS, CDR2 YFSETQ, per germline. This CDR3 is 12 amino acids long. V was shortened by 0 bases and J by 3 bases, with 4 bases between the two germline ends. The CDR3 here is CASSLDVYEQYF. CDR3 coding DNA: TGCGCCAGCAGCTTGGATGTCTACGAGCAGTACTTC.

This clone has just one count. The chain has TRBV6-1 and TRBJ2-7, with unresolved D. Germline CDR1 reads MNHNS; CDR2 reads SASEGT. The CDR3 contains 13 residues. The V end was cut by 4 bases, the J end by 7 bases, with 14 bases between. The CDR3 reads CASSAGPSWEQYF. CDR3 sequence (DNA): TGTGCCAGCAGTGCCGGGCCTTCGTGGGAGCAGTACTTC.

V and J are TRBV6-1 and TRBJ2-5; weak D call: TRBD2 (5 bases). CDR1 MNHNS and CDR2 SASEGT come from the germline V gene. The CDR3 contains 15 residues. Trimming cost V 5 bases and J 1 base, with 14 bases left between them. The CDR3 coding sequence is TGTGCCAGCAGTCGCTCCCCGGGAAGCCAAGAGACCCAGTACTTC. Protein product: CASSRSPGSQETQYF.

The chain carries TRBV27 and TRBJ2-4; D unresolved. The CDR3 has 15 residues. Trimming cost V 6 bases and J 0 bases, with 12 bases left between them. Germline values: CDR1 MNHEY, CDR2 SMNVEV (reference sequence). This chain's CDR3 is CASRETPPAKNIQYF. CDR3 in DNA: TGTGCCAGCAGAGAGACTCCGCCAGCCAAAAACATTCAGTACTTC.

This clone was detected once. The CDR3 bases are TGTGCCAGCTCACGGTTTACAGGGGAACCCTCGAACACTGAAGCTTTCTTT. It yields the protein CASSRFTGEPSNTEAFF. The rearrangement uses TRBV18 and TRBJ1-1, with 7 bases aligning to TRBD1. The CDR3 covers 17 residues. Germline CDR1 is KGHSH and CDR2 is LQKENI. V shed 4 bases, J shed 1 base, and the junction held 12 bases outside the gene matches.

The count of this clone is one. The chain uses TRBV19 and TRBJ2-5; D could derive from TRBD1 or TRBD2 (5 bases each). Near its end, the DNA agrees better with TRBJ2-7, so the J call may be wrong. The CDR3 is made up of 14 amino acids. CDR1 is LNHDA and CDR2 is SQIVND in the germline V gene (reference sequence). CDR3 DNA: TGTGCCAGTAGTACCCGGGACGGCTCCTACGAGCAGTACTTC. The encoded protein is CASSTRDGSYEQYF.

This rearrangement joins TRBV13 to TRBJ1-1; possible D gene TRBD1, 6 bases. The CDR3 is 20 residues long. Trimming removed 2 bases at V and 1 base at J, with 26 bases between. Germline V CDR1 and CDR2: PRHDT, FYEKMQ (reference sequence). CDR3 sequence reads: CASSLSSNSLGGLGNTEAFF. CDR3 nucleotides: TGTGCCAGCAGCTTATCTAGCAACTCTCTGGGGGGCTTGGGGAACACTGAAGCTTTCTTT.

The chain carries TRBV9 and TRBJ1-1; D call uncertain. V was pared by 0 bases and J by 4 bases, with 7 bases between. Looked up from germline, CDR1 is SGDLS and CDR2 is YYNGEE. This CDR3 is 13 amino acids long. The CDR3 bases are TGTGCCAGCAGCGTAGTTGGGCTCACTGAAGCTTTCTTT. It translates to CASSVVGLTEAFF.

This chain uses TRBV5-6 with TRBJ2-7, with TRBD2 identical over 14 bases. This CDR3 has 16 residues. V shed 3 bases, J shed 4 bases, and the junction held 6 bases outside the gene matches. The V gene's germline CDR1 is SGHDT and CDR2 YYEEEE. DNA for the CDR3: TGTGCCAGCAGCTCGACTAGCGGGAGGGCCCGGTACGAGCAGTACTTC. It encodes CASSSTSGRARYEQYF.

This clone appeared once. This rearrangement joins TRBV7-7 to TRBJ2-5; D gene uncertain. CDR1 is SSHAT and CDR2 is FNYEAQ in the germline V gene (reference sequence). The length of the CDR3 is 12 residues. V dropped 5 bases and J dropped 5 bases, with 9 bases sitting between them. CDR3: CASSPSQETQYF. CDR3 nucleotides: TGTGCCAGCAGCCCGTCCCAGGAGACCCAGTACTTC.

The gene calls are TRBV7-2 and TRBJ1-5; D not resolved. Germline values: CDR1 SGHTA, CDR2 FQGNSA. The CDR3 extends over 14 amino acids. The V and J ends lost 4 bases and 4 bases respectively, with 11 bases between them. For the CDR3, the DNA is TGTGCCAGCAGCTGGTCGGCCGGAAATCAGCCCCAGCATTTT. This translates into CASSWSAGNQPQHF.